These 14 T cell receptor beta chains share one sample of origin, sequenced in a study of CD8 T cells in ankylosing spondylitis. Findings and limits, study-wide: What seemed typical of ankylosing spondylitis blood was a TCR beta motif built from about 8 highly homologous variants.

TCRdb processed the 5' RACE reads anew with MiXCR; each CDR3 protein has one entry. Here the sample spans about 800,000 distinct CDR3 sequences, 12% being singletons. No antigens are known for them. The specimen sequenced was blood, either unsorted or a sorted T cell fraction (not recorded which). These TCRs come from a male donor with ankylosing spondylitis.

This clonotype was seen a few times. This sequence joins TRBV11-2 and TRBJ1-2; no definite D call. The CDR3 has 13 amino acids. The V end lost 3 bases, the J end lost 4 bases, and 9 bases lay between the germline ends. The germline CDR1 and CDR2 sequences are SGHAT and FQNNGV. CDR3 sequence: CASSFDPSYGYTF. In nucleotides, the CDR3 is TGTGCCAGCAGCTTCGACCCCAGCTATGGCTACACCTTC.

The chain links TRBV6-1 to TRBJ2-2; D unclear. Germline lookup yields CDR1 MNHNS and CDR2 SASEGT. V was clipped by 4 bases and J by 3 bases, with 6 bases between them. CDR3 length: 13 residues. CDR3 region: CASSASDTGELFF. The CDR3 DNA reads TGTGCCAGCAGTGCCAGCGACACCGGGGAGCTGTTTTTT.

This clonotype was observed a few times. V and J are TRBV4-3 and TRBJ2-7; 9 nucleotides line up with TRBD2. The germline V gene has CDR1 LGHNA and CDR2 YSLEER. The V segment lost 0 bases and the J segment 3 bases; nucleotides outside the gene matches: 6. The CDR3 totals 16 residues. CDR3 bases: TGCGCCAGCAGCCAAGATCAGCTAGCGGGGATCTACGAGCAGTACTTC. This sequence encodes CASSQDQLAGIYEQYF.

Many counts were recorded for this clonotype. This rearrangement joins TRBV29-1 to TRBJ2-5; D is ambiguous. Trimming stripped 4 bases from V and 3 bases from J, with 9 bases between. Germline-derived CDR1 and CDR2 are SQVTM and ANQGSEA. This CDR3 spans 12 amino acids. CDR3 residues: CSVVTDKETQYF. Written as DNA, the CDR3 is TGCAGCGTTGTAACAGATAAAGAGACCCAGTACTTC.

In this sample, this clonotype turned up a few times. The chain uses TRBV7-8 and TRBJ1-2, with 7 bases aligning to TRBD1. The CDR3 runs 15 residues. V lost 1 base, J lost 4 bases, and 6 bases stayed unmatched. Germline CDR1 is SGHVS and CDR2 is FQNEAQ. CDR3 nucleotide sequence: TGTGCCAGCAGCTTAGGGGGACAGTATCGCTATGGCTACACCTTC. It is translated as CASSLGGQYRYGYTF.

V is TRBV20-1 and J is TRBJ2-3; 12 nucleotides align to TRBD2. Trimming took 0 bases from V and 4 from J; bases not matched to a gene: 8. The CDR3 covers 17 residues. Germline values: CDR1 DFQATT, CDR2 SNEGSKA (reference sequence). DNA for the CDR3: TGCAGTGCTAGAGATCGCCTAGCGGGGGGGTGGTCAGATACGCAGTATTTT. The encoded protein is CSARDRLAGGWSDTQYF.

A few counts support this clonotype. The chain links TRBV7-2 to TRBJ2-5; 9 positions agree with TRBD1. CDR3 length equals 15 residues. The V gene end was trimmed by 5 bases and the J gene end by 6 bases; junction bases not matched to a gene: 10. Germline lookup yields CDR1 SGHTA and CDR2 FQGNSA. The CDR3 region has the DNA TGTGCCAGCAGCCGCACAGGGGGCGCGGGGCAGACCCAGTACTTC. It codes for CASSRTGGAGQTQYF.

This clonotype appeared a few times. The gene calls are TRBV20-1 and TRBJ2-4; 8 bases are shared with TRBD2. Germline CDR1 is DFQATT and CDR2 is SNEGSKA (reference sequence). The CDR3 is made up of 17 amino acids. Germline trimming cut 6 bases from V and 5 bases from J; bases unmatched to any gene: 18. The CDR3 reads CSAPPIKRGPEQNIQYF. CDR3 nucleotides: TGCAGTGCCCCTCCGATCAAGCGGGGGCCGGAGCAAAACATTCAGTACTTC.

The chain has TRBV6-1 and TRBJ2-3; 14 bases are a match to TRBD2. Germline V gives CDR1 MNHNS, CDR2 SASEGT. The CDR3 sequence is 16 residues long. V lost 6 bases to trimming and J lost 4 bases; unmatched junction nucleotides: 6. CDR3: CASRTLGLAGADTQYF. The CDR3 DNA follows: TGTGCCAGCAGAACACTGGGACTAGCGGGAGCAGATACGCAGTATTTT.

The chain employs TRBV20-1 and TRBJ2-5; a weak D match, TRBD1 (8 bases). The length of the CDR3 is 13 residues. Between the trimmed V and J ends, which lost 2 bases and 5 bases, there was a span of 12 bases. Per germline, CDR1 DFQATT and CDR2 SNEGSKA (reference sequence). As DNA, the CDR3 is TGCAGTGCTAGAACAGGGGGGGCGGAGACCCAGTACTTC. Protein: CSARTGGAETQYF.

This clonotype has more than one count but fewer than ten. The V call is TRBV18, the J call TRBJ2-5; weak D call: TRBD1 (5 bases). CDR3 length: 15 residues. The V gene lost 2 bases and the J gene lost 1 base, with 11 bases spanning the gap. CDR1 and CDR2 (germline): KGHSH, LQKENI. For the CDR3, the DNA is TGTGCCAGCTCACCAACTCCGCAGGGCCAAGAGACCCAGTACTTC. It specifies CASSPTPQGQETQYF.

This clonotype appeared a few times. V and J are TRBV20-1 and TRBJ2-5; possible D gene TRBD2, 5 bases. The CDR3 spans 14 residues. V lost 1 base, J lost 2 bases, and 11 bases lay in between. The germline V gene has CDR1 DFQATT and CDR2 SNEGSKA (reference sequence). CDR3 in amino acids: CSARAPGFQETQYF. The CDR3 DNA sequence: TGCAGTGCTAGAGCCCCGGGATTTCAAGAGACCCAGTACTTC.

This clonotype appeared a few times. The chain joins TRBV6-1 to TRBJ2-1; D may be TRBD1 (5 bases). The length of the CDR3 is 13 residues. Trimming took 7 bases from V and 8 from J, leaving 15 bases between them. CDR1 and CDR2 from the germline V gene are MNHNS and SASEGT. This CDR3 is CASNDRRNHEQFF. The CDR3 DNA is TGTGCCAGCAACGACAGAAGGAACCATGAGCAGTTCTTC.

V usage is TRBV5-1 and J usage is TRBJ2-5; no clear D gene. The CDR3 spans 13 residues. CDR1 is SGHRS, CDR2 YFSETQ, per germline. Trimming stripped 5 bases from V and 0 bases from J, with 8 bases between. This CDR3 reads CASRIQDQETQYF. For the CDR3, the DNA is TGCGCCAGCAGGATTCAGGACCAAGAGACCCAGTACTTC.